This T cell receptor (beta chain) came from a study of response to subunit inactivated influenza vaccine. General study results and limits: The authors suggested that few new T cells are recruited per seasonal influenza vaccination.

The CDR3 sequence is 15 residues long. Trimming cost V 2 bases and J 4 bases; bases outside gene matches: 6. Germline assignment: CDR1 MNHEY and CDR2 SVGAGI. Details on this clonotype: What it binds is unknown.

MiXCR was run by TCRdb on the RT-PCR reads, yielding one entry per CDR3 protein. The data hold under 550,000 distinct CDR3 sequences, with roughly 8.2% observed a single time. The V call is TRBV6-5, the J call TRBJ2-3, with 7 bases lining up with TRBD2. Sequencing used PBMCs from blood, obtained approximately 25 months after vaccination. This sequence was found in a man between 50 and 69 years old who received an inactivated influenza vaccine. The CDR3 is CASSYIAGVPDTQYF. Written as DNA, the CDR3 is TGTGCCAGCAGTTACATCGCGGGGGTGCCAGATACGCAGTATTTT.